Detailed here is one T cell receptor beta chain. The data belong to a study of blood T cell repertoires in COVID-19. Background on the study: Samples of COVID-19 (acute and convalescent) were obtained from the United States, Italy and Spain. In each case, the material was cDNA or gDNA derived from T cells, B-cell-depleted T cells, or PBMCs.

The CDR3 extends over 15 amino acids. Germline V gene lookup returns CDR1 MNHEY and CDR2 SVGAGI. The V gene lost 0 bases and the J gene lost 4 bases, with 12 bases spanning the gap. This table comes from immunoSEQ multiplex PCR, and its TCRdb copy is limited to in-frame clones, with some not included. This table has about 170,000 clones, 65% to 80% appearing once. The TCR comes from a woman aged 70-85 years in a cohort exposed to, infected with or recovered from COVID-19 (not recorded which). The source material was PBMCs or T cells enriched from blood (not recorded which). This chain joins TRBV6-5 and TRBJ1-2, with unresolved D. The CDR3 DNA sequence: TGTGCCAGCAGTTACTCCTCGTCGGGATCCTATGGCTACACCTTC. Protein product: CASSYSSSGSYGYTF.